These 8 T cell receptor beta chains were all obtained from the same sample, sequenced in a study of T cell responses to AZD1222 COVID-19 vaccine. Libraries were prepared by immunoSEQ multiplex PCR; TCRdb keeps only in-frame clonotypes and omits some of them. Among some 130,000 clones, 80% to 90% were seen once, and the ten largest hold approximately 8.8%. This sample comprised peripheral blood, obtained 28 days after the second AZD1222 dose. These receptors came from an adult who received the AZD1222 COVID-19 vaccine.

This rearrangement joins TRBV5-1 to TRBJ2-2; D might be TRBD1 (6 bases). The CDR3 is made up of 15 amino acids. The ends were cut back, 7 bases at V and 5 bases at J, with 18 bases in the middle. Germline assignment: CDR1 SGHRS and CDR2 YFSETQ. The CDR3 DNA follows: TGCGCCAGCTCCCGAGGGGGTATTGGAACCGGGGAGCTGTTTTTT. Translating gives CASSRGGIGTGELFF.

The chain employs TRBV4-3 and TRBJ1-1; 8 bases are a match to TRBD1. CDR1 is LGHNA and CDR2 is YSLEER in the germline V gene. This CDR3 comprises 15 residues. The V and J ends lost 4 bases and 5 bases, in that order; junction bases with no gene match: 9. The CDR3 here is CASSPLGQGGTEAFF. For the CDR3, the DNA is TGCGCCAGCAGCCCCTTAGGACAGGGAGGGACTGAAGCTTTCTTT.

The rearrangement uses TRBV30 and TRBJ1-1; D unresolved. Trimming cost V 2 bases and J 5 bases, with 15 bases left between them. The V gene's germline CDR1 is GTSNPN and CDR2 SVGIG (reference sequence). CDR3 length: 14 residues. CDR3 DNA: TGTGCCTGGAGTCACGCGGGCTTGAGGACTGAAGCTTTCTTT. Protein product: CAWSHAGLRTEAFF. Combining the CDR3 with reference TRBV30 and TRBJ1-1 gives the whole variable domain SQTIHQWPATLVQPVGSPLSLECTVEGTSNPNLYWYRQAAGRGLQLLFYSVGIGQISSEVPQNLSASRPQDRQFILSSKKLLLSDSGFYLCAWSHAGLRTEAFFGQGTRLTVV.

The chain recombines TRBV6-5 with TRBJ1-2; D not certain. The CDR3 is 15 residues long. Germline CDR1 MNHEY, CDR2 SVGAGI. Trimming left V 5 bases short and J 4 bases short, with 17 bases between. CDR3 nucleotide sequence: TGTGCCAGCAGTCCGACCGGTGGGGAGGGCTATGGCTACACCTTC. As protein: CASSPTGGEGYGYTF.

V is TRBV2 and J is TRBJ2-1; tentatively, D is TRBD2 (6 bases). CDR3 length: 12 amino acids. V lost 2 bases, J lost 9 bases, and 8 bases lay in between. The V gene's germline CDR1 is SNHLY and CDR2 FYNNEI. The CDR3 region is CASSEYSGEQFF. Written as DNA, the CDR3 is TGTGCCAGCAGTGAATATAGCGGTGAGCAGTTCTTC.

In nucleotides, the CDR3 is TGTGCCAGCAGCCCAGAAGGTGGTCATGAGCAGTTCTTC. Amino acid sequence: CASSPEGGHEQFF. This chain links TRBV6-4 with TRBJ2-1; D gene uncertain. The V gene's germline CDR1 is MRHNA and CDR2 SNTAGT. V was cut by 6 bases and J by 8 bases, with 14 bases left in between. This CDR3 region has 13 residues.

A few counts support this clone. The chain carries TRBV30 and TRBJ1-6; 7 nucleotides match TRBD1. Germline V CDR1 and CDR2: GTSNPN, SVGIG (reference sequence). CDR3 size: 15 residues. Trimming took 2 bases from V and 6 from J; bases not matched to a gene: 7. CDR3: CAWSSPGTVNSPLHF. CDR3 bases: TGTGCCTGGAGTTCCCCCGGGACAGTTAATTCACCCCTCCACTTT.

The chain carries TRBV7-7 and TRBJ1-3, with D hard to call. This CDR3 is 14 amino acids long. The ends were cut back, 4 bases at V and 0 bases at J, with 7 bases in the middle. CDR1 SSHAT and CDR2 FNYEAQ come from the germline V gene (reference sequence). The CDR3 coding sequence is TGTGCCAGCAGCTCGGCAGCCTCTGGAAACACCATATATTTT. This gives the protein CASSSAASGNTIYF.